The 6 T cell receptor beta chains below come from one sample, sequenced in a study of blood T cell repertoires in COVID-19 (dated by TCRdb to 2020 to 2022). Receptors were amplified or captured by the immunoSEQ multiplex PCR assay. Drawn from immuneACCESS, this table holds only the in-frame rearrangements with V and J called that TCRdb kept. Clones are partly lost; checked studies trace under half to an unresolved V gene and leave the rest unexplained. The sample table records roughly 180,000 clones; roughly 80% of these occur just once. The ten largest clones represent around 5.1% of the sample. Sequencing was performed on PBMCs or T cells enriched from blood (not recorded which). The receptors here all came from a woman between 40 and 50 years old with acute COVID-19.

The chain joins TRBV10-3 to TRBJ2-3; 9 nucleotides match TRBD1. The CDR3 extends over 15 amino acids. The germline V gene has CDR1 ENHRY and CDR2 SYGVKD. V trimming: 5 bases; J trimming: 4 bases; junction bases outside the gene matches: 7. CDR3 region: CAISRGTGSSDTQYF. The CDR3 DNA reads as TGTGCCATCAGTCGTGGGACAGGGTCATCAGATACGCAGTATTTT.

The chain carries TRBV4-2 and TRBJ2-1; TRBD2 matches at 10 bases. The length of the CDR3 is 15 residues. Trimming removed 1 base from V and 8 bases from J; junction bases left unmatched: 5. Germline values: CDR1 LGHNA, CDR2 YNFKEQ. CDR3 sequence (DNA): TGTGCCAGCAGCCAAGGCCTAGCGGGAGTCGATGAGCAGTTCTTC. It specifies CASSQGLAGVDEQFF.

This clone appeared a few times. This chain links TRBV4-1 with TRBJ2-1; 10 bases map to TRBD2. The CDR3 covers 19 residues. In germline, CDR1 is MGHRA, CDR2 YSYEKL. The trim removed 7 bases at V and 6 bases at J, leaving 21 bases unmatched. In DNA form, the CDR3 reads TGCGCCAGCACAGAGCGGGAGGGGGCTATGGGTCGGGTACGCAATGAGCAGTTCTTC. Amino acid sequence: CASTEREGAMGRVRNEQFF.

This sequence joins TRBV4-2 and TRBJ2-1; 7 positions match TRBD2. Trimming took 4 bases from V and 4 from J; bases not matched to a gene: 10. Germline V gene data show CDR1 as LGHNA and CDR2 as YNFKEQ. This CDR3 is built from 16 residues. In DNA, the CDR3 is TGTGCCAGCAGCCGAGCTAGCGGTGATTTATACAATGAGCAGTTCTTC. The encoded protein is CASSRASGDLYNEQFF.

The gene calls are TRBV12-3 or TRBV12-4 and TRBJ1-3; no definite D call. The CDR3 spans 13 residues. V was clipped by 2 bases and J by 3 bases, with 5 bases between them. CDR3 DNA sequence: TGTGCCAGCAGTTTACACAGTGGAAACACCATATATTTT. This translates into CASSLHSGNTIYF.

This clone appeared once. The genes are TRBV25-1 and TRBJ1-3; weak D call: TRBD1 (6 bases). Looked up from germline, CDR1 is MGHDK and CDR2 is SYGVNS. The ends were cut back, 3 bases at V and 0 bases at J, with 15 bases in the middle. The CDR3 loop spans 17 amino acids. CDR3 protein: CASSDPAGTSSGNTIYF. CDR3 sequence (DNA): TGTGCCAGCAGTGATCCCGCCGGGACAAGCTCTGGAAACACCATATATTTT.